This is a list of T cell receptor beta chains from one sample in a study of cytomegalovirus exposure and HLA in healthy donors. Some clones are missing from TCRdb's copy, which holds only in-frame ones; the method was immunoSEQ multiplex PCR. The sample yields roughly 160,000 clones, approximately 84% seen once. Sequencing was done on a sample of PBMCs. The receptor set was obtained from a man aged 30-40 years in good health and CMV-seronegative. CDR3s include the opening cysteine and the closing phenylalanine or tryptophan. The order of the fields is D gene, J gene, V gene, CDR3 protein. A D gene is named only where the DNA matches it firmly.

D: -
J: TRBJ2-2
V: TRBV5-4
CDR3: CASSLRLPNTGELFF

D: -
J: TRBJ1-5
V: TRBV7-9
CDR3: CASSSGSNQPQHF

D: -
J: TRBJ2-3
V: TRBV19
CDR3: CASSIVGTDTQYF

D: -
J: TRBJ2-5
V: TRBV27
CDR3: CASSWGGKETQYF

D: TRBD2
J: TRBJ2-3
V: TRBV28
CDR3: CASSFRLAGYSTDTQYF

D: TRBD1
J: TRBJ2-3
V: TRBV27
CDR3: CASSWDRGTDTQYF

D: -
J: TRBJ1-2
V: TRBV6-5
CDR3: CASRAAGEGSGYTF

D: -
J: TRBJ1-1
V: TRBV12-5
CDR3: CASGLGGGNTEAFF

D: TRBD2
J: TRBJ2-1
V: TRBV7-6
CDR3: CASSLVGRLANEQFF

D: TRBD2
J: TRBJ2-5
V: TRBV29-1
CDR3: CSVTATSGGQETQYF

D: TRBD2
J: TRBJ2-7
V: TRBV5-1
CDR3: CASSLALAGGYEQYF

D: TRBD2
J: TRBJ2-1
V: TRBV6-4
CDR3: CASSDSFSGGDEQFF

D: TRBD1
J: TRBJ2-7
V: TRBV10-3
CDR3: CAISTGASAYEQYF

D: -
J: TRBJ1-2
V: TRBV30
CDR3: CAWTPGGDGYTF

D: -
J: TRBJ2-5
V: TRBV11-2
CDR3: CASSLDLGVTQYF

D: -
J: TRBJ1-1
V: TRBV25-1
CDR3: CASSAGAVEAFF

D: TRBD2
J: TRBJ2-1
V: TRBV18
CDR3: CASSPGLAGNNEQFF

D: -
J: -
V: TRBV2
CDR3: CASRESSYEQYF

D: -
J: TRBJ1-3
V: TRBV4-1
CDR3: CASSSPGLLAIYF

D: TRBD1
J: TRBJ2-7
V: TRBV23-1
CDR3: CASSQPPAGTVSYEQYF

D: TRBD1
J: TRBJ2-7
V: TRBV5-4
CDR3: CASSDRQGAQEQYF

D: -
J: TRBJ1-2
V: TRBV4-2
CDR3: CASSLLTGVSGGYTF

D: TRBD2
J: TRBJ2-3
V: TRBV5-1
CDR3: CASSLLAGGTDTQYF

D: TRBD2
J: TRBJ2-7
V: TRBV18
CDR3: CASSPLDAGGEQYF

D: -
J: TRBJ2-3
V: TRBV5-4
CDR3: CASSPGSRTDTQYF

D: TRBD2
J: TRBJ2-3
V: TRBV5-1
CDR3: CASSLVGGAGAPDTQYF

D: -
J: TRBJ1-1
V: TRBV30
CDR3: CAWSALTEAFF

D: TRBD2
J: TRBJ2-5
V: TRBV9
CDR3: CASSGGGSQETQYF

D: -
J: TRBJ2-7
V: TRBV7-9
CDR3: CASSPRRGHSYEQYF

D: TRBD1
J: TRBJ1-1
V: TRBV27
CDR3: CASSWGGQGAAEAFF

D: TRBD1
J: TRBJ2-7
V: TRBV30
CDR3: CAWSWGTGGGLQYF

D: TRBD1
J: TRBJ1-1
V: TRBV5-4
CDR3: CASSLGQGGVGAEAFF

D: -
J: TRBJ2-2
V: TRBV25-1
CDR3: CASTPRPGNTGELFF

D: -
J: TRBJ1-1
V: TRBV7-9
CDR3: CASSPPGLNTEAFF

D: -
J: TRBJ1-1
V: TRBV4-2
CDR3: CASSQDRTARGTEAFF

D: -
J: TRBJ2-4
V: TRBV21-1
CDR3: CASSAKSRENIQYF

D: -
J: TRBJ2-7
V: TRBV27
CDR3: CASSSTGEAYEQYF

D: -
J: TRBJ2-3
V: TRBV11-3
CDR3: CASSPQGDSGDTQYF

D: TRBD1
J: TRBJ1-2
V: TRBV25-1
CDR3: CASSETGIGYGYTF

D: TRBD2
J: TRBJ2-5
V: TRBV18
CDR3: CASSPGIAGVETQYF

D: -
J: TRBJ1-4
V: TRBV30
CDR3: CACQQGREAEKLFF

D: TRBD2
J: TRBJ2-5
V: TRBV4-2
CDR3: CASSQDGGLGLAVETQYF

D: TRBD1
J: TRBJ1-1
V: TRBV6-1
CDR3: CASMPAPPGQRTFF

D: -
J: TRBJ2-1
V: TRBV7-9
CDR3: CASSLEWGEVNEQFF

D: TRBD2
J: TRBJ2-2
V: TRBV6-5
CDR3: CASSYGEGRAGELFF

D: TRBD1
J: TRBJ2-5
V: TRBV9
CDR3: CASSQSGTGYETQYF

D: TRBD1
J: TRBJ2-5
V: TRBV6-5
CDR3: CASSGQGREQYF

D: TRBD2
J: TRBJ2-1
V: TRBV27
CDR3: CASSLRTSGLRGEQFF

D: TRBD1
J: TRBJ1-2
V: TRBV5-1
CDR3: CASSQDRVVYGYTF

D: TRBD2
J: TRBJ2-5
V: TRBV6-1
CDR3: CASRSGGETQYF

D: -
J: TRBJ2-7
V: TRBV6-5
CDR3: CASSYEQGGAYEQYF

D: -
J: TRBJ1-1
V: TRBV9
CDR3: CASSWGGDTEAFF

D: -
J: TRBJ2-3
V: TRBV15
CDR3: CATSRDQGPPNTQYF

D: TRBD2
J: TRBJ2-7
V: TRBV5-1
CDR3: CASSLLAGETYEQYF

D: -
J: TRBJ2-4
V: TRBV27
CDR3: CASSQGAKNIQYF

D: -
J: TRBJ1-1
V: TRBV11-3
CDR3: CASSLDPSNTEAFF

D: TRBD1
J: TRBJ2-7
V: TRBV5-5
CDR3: CASSPWDSGEQYF

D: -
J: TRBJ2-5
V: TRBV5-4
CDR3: CASSLDGTLVTQYF

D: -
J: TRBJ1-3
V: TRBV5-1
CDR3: CASSSNSGNTIYF

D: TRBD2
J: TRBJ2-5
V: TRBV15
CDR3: CATSRDHAGDRETQYF